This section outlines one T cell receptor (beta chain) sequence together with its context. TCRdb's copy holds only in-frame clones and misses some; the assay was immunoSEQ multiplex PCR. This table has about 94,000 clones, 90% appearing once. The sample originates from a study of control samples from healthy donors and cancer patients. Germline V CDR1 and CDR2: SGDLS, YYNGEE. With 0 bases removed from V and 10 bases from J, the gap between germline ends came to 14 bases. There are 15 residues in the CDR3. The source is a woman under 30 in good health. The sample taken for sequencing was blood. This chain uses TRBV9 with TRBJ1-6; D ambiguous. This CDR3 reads CASSVAPSPASPLHF. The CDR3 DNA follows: TGTGCCAGCAGCGTAGCCCCCAGCCCAGCCTCACCCCTCCACTTT.